The rows below give T cell receptor beta chains drawn from one sample of a study of T cell responses to AZD1222 COVID-19 vaccine. Using immunoSEQ multiplex PCR, the repertoire was profiled, and TCRdb retains in-frame clones only, with some absent. Of approximately 190,000 clones listed, roughly 91% are singletons. This sample comprised peripheral blood, obtained on day 0 of AZD1222 vaccination. These receptors were obtained from an adult in good health. The CDR3 runs from the conserved cysteine through the conserved F or W. Fields, in order: V gene, J gene, D gene, clone size, CDR3 length, CDR3 protein. The D gene is left open where the match is weak. Some rows mark clone size as missing; the rest say once, few, many or name a class of expanded clone.

v_call: TRBV4-1; j_call: TRBJ2-5; d_call: TRBD2; clone_size: -; cdr3_length: 15; cdr3_aa: CASSQRWGGQETQYF
v_call: TRBV7-3; j_call: TRBJ1-2; d_call: -; clone_size: -; cdr3_length: 17; cdr3_aa: CASSLGRGRHFNYGYTF
v_call: TRBV7-9; j_call: TRBJ1-1; d_call: -; clone_size: -; cdr3_length: 14; cdr3_aa: CASSLMGPDTEAFF
v_call: TRBV27; j_call: TRBJ2-3; d_call: TRBD1; clone_size: -; cdr3_length: 16; cdr3_aa: CASSLGTGGPIDTQYF
v_call: TRBV21-1; j_call: TRBJ2-2; d_call: -; clone_size: -; cdr3_length: 16; cdr3_aa: CASSTPGLAGDRELFF
v_call: TRBV6-5; j_call: TRBJ1-3; d_call: -; clone_size: -; cdr3_length: 12; cdr3_aa: CASRAGINTIYF
v_call: TRBV7-6; j_call: TRBJ2-5; d_call: -; clone_size: -; cdr3_length: 13; cdr3_aa: CASSLQIVKTQYF
v_call: TRBV10-3; j_call: TRBJ1-3; d_call: -; clone_size: -; cdr3_length: 13; cdr3_aa: CAIVQTSGNTIYF
v_call: TRBV20-1; j_call: TRBJ1-3; d_call: -; clone_size: many; cdr3_length: 11; cdr3_aa: CSARTADTIYF
v_call: TRBV4-2; j_call: TRBJ1-2; d_call: -; clone_size: -; cdr3_length: 15; cdr3_aa: CASSQDKGGNYGYTF
v_call: TRBV5-4; j_call: TRBJ1-6; d_call: TRBD1; clone_size: -; cdr3_length: 17; cdr3_aa: CASSLAFGTGYNSPLHF
v_call: TRBV19; j_call: TRBJ1-1; d_call: TRBD1; clone_size: -; cdr3_length: 16; cdr3_aa: CASSMKTGTGANEAFF
v_call: TRBV7-9; j_call: TRBJ1-1; d_call: -; clone_size: -; cdr3_length: 12; cdr3_aa: CASSLTGYEAFF
v_call: TRBV6-6; j_call: TRBJ1-3; d_call: -; clone_size: once; cdr3_length: 14; cdr3_aa: CASSYGGAGNTIYF
v_call: TRBV2; j_call: TRBJ1-4; d_call: TRBD1; clone_size: -; cdr3_length: 15; cdr3_aa: CASSDVGQGYEKLFF
v_call: TRBV5-1; j_call: TRBJ2-3; d_call: TRBD2; clone_size: -; cdr3_length: 14; cdr3_aa: CASSVAGAGDTQYF
v_call: TRBV4-2; j_call: TRBJ1-1; d_call: -; clone_size: -; cdr3_length: 13; cdr3_aa: CASSQGTSTEAFF
v_call: TRBV10-3; j_call: TRBJ1-2; d_call: TRBD1; clone_size: -; cdr3_length: 14; cdr3_aa: CAIRPGQGGHGYTF
v_call: TRBV5-6; j_call: TRBJ2-3; d_call: -; clone_size: -; cdr3_length: 14; cdr3_aa: CASSLEGRTDTQYF
v_call: TRBV28; j_call: TRBJ1-5; d_call: -; clone_size: -; cdr3_length: 12; cdr3_aa: CASRSSNQPQHF
v_call: TRBV7-9; j_call: TRBJ1-5; d_call: -; clone_size: -; cdr3_length: 14; cdr3_aa: CASSLDSINQPQHF
v_call: TRBV15; j_call: TRBJ2-2; d_call: TRBD2; clone_size: -; cdr3_length: 15; cdr3_aa: CATSIKRENTGELFF
v_call: TRBV28; j_call: TRBJ1-3; d_call: TRBD1; clone_size: -; cdr3_length: 15; cdr3_aa: CASVQDRGTGNTIYF
v_call: TRBV7-9; j_call: TRBJ2-1; d_call: -; clone_size: -; cdr3_length: 12; cdr3_aa: CADRTEYNEQFF
v_call: TRBV7-2; j_call: TRBJ2-3; d_call: TRBD2; clone_size: -; cdr3_length: 15; cdr3_aa: CASSSTSGGPGTQYF
v_call: TRBV4-1; j_call: TRBJ2-5; d_call: -; clone_size: -; cdr3_length: 14; cdr3_aa: CASSQGQGPETQYF
v_call: TRBV19; j_call: TRBJ1-1; d_call: -; clone_size: -; cdr3_length: 12; cdr3_aa: CASSIGNTEAFF
v_call: TRBV7-2; j_call: TRBJ2-3; d_call: -; clone_size: -; cdr3_length: 13; cdr3_aa: CASSLFTGGAQYF
v_call: TRBV13; j_call: TRBJ2-2; d_call: -; clone_size: -; cdr3_length: 15; cdr3_aa: CASSSPGANTGELFF
v_call: TRBV2; j_call: TRBJ1-5; d_call: -; clone_size: -; cdr3_length: 13; cdr3_aa: CASTREKNQPQHF
v_call: TRBV7-3; j_call: TRBJ2-7; d_call: -; clone_size: -; cdr3_length: 18; cdr3_aa: CASSLYPPVNSRSYEQYF
v_call: TRBV29-1; j_call: TRBJ1-1; d_call: TRBD1; clone_size: -; cdr3_length: 12; cdr3_aa: CSVTGEGTEAFF
v_call: TRBV27; j_call: TRBJ2-3; d_call: TRBD2; clone_size: -; cdr3_length: 17; cdr3_aa: CASSPYPFGGAADTQYF
v_call: TRBV27; j_call: TRBJ1-5; d_call: -; clone_size: -; cdr3_length: 16; cdr3_aa: CASSPITSWSNQPQHF
v_call: TRBV5-4; j_call: TRBJ2-7; d_call: -; clone_size: -; cdr3_length: 15; cdr3_aa: CASSLLDRLGGEQYF
v_call: TRBV6-5; j_call: TRBJ1-2; d_call: TRBD1; clone_size: -; cdr3_length: 13; cdr3_aa: CASRGQGNYGYTF
v_call: TRBV7-6; j_call: TRBJ2-7; d_call: -; clone_size: -; cdr3_length: 15; cdr3_aa: CASSLSDTGLYEQYF
v_call: TRBV7-9; j_call: TRBJ2-1; d_call: TRBD1; clone_size: -; cdr3_length: 16; cdr3_aa: CASSSLGAGGKNEQFF
v_call: TRBV7-3; j_call: TRBJ1-6; d_call: -; clone_size: -; cdr3_length: 15; cdr3_aa: CASSEGSSYNSPLHF
v_call: TRBV7-3; j_call: TRBJ1-1; d_call: -; clone_size: -; cdr3_length: 15; cdr3_aa: CASSLDPGSNTEAFF
v_call: TRBV9; j_call: TRBJ2-2; d_call: TRBD1; clone_size: -; cdr3_length: 17; cdr3_aa: CASSTTGATGRTGELFF
v_call: TRBV9; j_call: TRBJ1-6; d_call: -; clone_size: once; cdr3_length: 14; cdr3_aa: CASTPDGVSSPLHF
v_call: TRBV4-1; j_call: TRBJ2-5; d_call: TRBD2; clone_size: -; cdr3_length: 16; cdr3_aa: CASSQETSGGAETQYF
v_call: TRBV10-3; j_call: TRBJ2-3; d_call: TRBD2; clone_size: -; cdr3_length: 16; cdr3_aa: CAISALAGASTDTQYF